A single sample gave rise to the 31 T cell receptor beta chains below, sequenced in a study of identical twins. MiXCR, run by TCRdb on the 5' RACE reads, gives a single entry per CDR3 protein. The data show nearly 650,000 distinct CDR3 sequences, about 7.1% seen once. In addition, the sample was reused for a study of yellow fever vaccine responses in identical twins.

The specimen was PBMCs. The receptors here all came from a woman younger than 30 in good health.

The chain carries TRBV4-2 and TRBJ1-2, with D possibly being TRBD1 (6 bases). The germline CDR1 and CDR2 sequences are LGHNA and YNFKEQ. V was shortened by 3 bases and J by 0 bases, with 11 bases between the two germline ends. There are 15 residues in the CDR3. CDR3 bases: TGTGCCAGCAGCCAGCTCCAGGGGACTAACTATGGCTACACCTTC. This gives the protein CASSQLQGTNYGYTF.

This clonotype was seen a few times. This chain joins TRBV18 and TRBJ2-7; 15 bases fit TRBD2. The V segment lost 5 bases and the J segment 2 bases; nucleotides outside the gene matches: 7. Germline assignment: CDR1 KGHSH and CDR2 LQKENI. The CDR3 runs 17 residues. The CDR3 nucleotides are TGTGCCAGCTCATCGGGACTAGCGGGAGGCCCTACCTACGAGCAGTACTTC. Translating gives CASSSGLAGGPTYEQYF. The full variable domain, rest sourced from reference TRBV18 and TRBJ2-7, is NAGVMQNPRHLVRRRGQEARLRCSPMKGHSHVYWYRQLPEEGLKFMVYLQKENIIDESGMPKERFSAEFPKEGPSILRIQQVVRGDSAAYFCASSSGLAGGPTYEQYFGPGTRLTVT.

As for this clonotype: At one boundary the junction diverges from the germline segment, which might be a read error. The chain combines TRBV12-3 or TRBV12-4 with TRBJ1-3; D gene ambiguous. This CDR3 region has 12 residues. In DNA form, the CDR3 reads TGTGCCAGCGGACCATATCGAAACACCATGTATTTT. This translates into CASGPYRNTMYF.

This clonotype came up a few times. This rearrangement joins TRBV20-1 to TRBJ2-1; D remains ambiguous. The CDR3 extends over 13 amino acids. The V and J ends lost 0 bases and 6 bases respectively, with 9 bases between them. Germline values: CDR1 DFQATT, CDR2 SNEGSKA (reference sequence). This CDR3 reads CSARDGQANEQFF. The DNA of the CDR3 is TGCAGTGCTAGAGATGGGCAGGCCAATGAGCAGTTCTTC.

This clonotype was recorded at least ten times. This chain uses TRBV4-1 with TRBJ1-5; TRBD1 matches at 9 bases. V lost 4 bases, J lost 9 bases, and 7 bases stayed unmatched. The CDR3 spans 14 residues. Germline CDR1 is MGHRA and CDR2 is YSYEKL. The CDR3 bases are TGCGCCAGCAGCCCGGACAGGGGCGTTTCGCCCCAGCATTTT. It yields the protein CASSPDRGVSPQHF.

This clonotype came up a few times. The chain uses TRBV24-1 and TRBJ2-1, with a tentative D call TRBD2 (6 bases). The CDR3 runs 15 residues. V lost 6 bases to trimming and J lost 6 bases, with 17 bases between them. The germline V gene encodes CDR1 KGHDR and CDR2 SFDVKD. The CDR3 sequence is CATSIGGSGFNEQFF. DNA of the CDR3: TGTGCCACCAGTATTGGAGGGTCGGGGTTCAATGAGCAGTTCTTC.

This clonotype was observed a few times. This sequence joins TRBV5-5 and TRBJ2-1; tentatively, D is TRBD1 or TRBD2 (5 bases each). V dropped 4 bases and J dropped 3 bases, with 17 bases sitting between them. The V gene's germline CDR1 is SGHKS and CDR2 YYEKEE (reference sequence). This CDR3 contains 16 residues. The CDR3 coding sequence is TGTGCCAGCAGCACCACCGGGACGGTGTTCTACAATGAGCAGTTCTTC. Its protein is CASSTTGTVFYNEQFF. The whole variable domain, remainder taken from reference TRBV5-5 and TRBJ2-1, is DAGVTQSPTHLIKTRGQQVTLRCSPISGHKSVSWYQQVLGQGPQFIFQYYEKEERGRGNFPDRFSARQFPNYSSELNVNALLLGDSALYLCASSTTGTVFYNEQFFGPGTRLTVL.

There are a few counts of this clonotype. The CDR3 coding sequence is TGTGCCAGCAGTCCACTACAGGAACAGGGGAACACAGATACGCAGTATTTT. This translates into CASSPLQEQGNTDTQYF. This rearrangement joins TRBV12-3 or TRBV12-4 to TRBJ2-3; TRBD1 matches at 7 bases. With 5 bases clipped from V and 2 bases from J, the junction kept 13 bases outside the gene matches. The CDR3 runs to 17 residues.

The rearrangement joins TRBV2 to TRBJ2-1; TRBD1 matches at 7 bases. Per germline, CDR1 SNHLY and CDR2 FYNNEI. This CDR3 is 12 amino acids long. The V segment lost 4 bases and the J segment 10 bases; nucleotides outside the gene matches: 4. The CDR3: CASSGTGGEQFF. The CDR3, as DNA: TGTGCCAGCAGTGGGACAGGTGGAGAGCAGTTCTTC. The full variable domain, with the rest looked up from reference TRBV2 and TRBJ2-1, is EPEVTQTPSHQVTQMGQEVILRCVPISNHLYFYWYRQILGQKVEFLVSFYNNEISEKSEIFDDQFSVERPDGSNFTLKIRSTKLEDSAMYFCASSGTGGEQFFGPGTRLTVL.

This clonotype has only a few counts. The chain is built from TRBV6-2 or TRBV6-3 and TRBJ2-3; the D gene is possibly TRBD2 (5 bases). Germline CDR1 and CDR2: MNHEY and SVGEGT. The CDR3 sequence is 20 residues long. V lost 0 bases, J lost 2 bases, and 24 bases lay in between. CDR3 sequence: CASSYSIPPQPGMITDTQYF. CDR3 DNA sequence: TGTGCCAGCAGTTACTCGATCCCCCCTCAGCCCGGGATGATCACAGATACGCAGTATTTT.

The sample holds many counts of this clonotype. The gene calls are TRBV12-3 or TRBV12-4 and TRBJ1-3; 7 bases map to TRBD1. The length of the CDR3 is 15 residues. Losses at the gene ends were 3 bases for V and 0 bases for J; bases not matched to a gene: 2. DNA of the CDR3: TGTGCCAGCAGTTTGGGACAGTACTCTGGAAACACCATATATTTT. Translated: CASSLGQYSGNTIYF.

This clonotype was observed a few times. In DNA form, the CDR3 reads TGTGCCAGCTTCACAGGGGGGGTGCAGTTCTTC. Protein sequence: CASFTGGVQFF. The rearrangement uses TRBV11-2 and TRBJ2-1; D possibly corresponds to TRBD1 (8 bases). The germline V gene has CDR1 SGHAT and CDR2 FQNNGV. The CDR3 totals 11 residues. Trimming took off 8 bases at V and 12 bases at J, with 14 bases between the two ends.

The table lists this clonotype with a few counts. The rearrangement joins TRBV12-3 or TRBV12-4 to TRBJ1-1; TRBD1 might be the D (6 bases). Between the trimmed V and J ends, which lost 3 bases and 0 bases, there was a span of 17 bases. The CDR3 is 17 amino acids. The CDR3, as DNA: TGTGCCAGCAGTTTCAGGGGTCGGACACTTATGAACACTGAAGCTTTCTTT. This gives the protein CASSFRGRTLMNTEAFF.

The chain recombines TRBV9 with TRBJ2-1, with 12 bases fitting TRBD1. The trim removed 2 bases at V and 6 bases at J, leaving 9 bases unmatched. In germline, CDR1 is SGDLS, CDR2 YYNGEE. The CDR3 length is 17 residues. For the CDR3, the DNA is TGTGCCAGCAGCGTGGTCCCGGGACAGGGGGCGCGCAATGAGCAGTTCTTC. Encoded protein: CASSVVPGQGARNEQFF. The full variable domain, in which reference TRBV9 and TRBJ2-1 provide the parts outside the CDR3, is DSGVTQTPKHLITATGQRVTLRCSPRSGDLSVYWYQQSLDQGLQFLIQYYNGEERAKGNILERFSAQQFPDLHSELNLSSLELGDSALYFCASSVVPGQGARNEQFFGPGTRLTVL.

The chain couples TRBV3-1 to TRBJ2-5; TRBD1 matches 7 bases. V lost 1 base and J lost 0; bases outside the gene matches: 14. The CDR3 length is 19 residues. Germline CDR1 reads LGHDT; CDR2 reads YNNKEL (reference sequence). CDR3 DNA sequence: TGTGCCAGCAGCCAAGTTCCGACAGGGAAAGAGTGGTACCAAGAGACCCAGTACTTC. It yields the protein CASSQVPTGKEWYQETQYF.

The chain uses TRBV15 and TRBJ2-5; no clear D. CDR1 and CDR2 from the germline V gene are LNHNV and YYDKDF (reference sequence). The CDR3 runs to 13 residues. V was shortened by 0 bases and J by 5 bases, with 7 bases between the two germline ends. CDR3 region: CATSRDHQETQYF. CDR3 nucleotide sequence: TGTGCCACCAGCAGAGATCATCAGGAGACCCAGTACTTC.

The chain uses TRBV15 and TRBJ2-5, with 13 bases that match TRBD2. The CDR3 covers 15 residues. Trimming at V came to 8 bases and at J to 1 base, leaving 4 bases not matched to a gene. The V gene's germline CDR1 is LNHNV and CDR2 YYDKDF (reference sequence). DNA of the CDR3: TGTGCCACCGGGACTAGCGGGGACTCCCAAGAGACCCAGTACTTC. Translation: CATGTSGDSQETQYF.

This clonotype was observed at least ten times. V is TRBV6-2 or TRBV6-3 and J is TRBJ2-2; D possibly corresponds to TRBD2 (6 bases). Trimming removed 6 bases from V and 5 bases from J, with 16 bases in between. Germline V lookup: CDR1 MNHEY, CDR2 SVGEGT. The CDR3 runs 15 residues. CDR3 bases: TGTGCCAGCAGACGCACCGGGACTCCGACCGGGGAGCTGTTTTTT. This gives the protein CASRRTGTPTGELFF.

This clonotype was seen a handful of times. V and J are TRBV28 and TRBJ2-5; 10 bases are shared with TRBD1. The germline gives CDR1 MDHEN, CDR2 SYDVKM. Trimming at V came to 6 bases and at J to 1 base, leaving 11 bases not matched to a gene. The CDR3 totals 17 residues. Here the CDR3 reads CASSPAGGTGAQETQYF. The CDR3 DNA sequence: TGTGCCAGCAGCCCTGCCGGTGGGACAGGGGCCCAAGAGACCCAGTACTTC. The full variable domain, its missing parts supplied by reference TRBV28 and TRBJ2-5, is DVKVTQSSRYLVKRTGEKVFLECVQDMDHENMFWYRQDPGLGLRLIYFSYDVKMKEKGDIPEGYSVSREKKERFSLILESASTNQTSMYLCASSPAGGTGAQETQYFGPGTRLLVL.

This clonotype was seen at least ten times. As DNA, the CDR3 is TGTGCCAGCAGTTTAGGCGGGAGAATCGCAGATACGCAGTATTTT. Translating gives CASSLGGRIADTQYF. This chain connects TRBV12-3 or TRBV12-4 to TRBJ2-3; 7 nucleotides line up with TRBD2. The CDR3 loop spans 15 amino acids. Trimming at V came to 1 base and at J to 4 bases, leaving 5 bases not matched to a gene.

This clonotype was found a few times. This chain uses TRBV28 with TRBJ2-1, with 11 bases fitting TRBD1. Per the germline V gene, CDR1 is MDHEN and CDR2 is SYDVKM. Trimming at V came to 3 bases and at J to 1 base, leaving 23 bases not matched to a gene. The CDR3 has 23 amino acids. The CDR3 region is CASSFSRRMSRDRGYDSYNEQFF. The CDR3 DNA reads TGTGCCAGCAGTTTTTCGCGGCGGATGAGCCGGGACAGGGGGTATGATTCCTACAATGAGCAGTTCTTC.

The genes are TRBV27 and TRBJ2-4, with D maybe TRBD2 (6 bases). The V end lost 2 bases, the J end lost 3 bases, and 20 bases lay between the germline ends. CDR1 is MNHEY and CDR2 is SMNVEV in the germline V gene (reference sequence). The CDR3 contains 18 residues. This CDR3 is CASSLRQGRTNHKNIQYF. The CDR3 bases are TGTGCCAGCAGTTTAAGGCAGGGAAGGACTAACCACAAAAACATTCAGTACTTC.

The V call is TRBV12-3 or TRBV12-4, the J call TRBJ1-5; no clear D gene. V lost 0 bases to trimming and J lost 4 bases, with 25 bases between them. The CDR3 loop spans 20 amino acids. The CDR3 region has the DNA TGTGCCAGCAGTTTAGCGGTGGGAGAGACCTCCATAGGCGGGAATCAGCCCCAGCATTTT. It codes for CASSLAVGETSIGGNQPQHF.

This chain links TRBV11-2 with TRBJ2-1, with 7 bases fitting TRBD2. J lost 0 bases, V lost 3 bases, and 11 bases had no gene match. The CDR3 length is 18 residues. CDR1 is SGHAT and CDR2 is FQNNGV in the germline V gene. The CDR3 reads CASSFSREALSSYNEQFF. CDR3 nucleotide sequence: TGTGCCAGCAGCTTTTCCCGGGAGGCCCTGAGCTCCTACAATGAGCAGTTCTTC.

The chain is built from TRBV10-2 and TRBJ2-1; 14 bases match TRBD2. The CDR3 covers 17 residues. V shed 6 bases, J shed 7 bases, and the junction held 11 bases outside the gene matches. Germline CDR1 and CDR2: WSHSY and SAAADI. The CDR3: CASRSGTSGRGRNEQFF. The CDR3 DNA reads TGCGCCAGCAGATCCGGGACTAGCGGGAGAGGTAGGAATGAGCAGTTCTTC.

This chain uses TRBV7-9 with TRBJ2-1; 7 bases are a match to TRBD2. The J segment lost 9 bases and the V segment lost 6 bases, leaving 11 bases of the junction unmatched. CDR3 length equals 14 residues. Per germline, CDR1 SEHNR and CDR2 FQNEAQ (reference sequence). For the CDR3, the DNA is TGTGCCAGCAGAGCGGGGAGCGGGGTCATTGAGCAGTTCTTC. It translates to CASRAGSGVIEQFF.

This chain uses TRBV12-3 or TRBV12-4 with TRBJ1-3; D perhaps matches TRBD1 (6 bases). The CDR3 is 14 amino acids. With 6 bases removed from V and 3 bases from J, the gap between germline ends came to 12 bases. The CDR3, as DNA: TGTGCCAGCAGCGGGGGCAACGATGGAAACACCATATATTTT. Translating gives CASSGGNDGNTIYF.

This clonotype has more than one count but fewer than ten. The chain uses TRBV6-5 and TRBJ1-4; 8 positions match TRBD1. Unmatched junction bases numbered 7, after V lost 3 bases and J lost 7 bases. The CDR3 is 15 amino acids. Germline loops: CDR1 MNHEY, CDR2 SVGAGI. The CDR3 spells CASSYLTGAGEKLFF. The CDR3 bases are TGTGCCAGCAGTTATCTGACAGGGGCGGGTGAAAAACTGTTTTTT.

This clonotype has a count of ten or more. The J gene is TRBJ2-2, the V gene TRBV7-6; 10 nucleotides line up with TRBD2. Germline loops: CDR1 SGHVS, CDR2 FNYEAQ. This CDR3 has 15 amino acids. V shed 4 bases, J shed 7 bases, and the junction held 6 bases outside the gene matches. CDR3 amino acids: CASSSELAGFGELFF. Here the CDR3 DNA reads TGTGCCAGCAGCTCGGAACTAGCGGGGTTCGGGGAGCTGTTTTTT.

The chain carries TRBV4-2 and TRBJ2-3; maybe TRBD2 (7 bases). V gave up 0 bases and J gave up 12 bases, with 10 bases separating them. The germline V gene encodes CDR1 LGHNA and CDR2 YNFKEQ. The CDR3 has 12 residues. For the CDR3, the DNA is TGTGCCAGCAGCCAAGAGAGGGGGGGACAGTATTTT. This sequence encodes CASSQERGGQYF.

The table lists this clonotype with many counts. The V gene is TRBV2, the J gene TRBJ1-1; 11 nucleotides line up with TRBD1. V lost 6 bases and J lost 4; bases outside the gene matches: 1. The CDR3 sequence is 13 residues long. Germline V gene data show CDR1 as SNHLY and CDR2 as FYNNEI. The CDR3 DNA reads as TGTGCCAGCAGGGGACAGGGGGTCACTGAAGCTTTCTTT. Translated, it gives CASRGQGVTEAFF.